What follows are 12 T cell receptor beta chains derived from one specimen sequenced in a study of OX40 agonist ivuxolimab in advanced cancers. The assay was immunoSEQ multiplex PCR, and TCRdb's table has in-frame clones only and misses some. The sample consists of 20,000 to 25,000 clones, about 90% of them appearing once. Sample: CD4+ or CD8+ T cells sorted from blood, taken in a trial of the OX40 agonist ivuxolimab. The origin of the receptors is an adult with an advanced solid tumor such as melanoma, head and neck, liver or kidney cancer.

This chain joins TRBV15 and TRBJ2-6, with 7 bases lining up with TRBD1. CDR1 LNHNV and CDR2 YYDKDF come from the germline V gene (reference sequence). Losses at the gene ends were 0 bases for V and 1 base for J; bases not matched to a gene: 6. CDR3 length: 18 residues. Here the CDR3 DNA reads TGTGCCACCAGCAGAGATAACAGGGGTAGGTCTGGGGCCAACGTCCTGACTTTC. Its protein is CATSRDNRGRSGANVLTF.

The chain recombines TRBV6-1 with TRBJ2-2, with D perhaps matching TRBD1 (5 bases). CDR3 length equals 15 residues. V was shortened by 4 bases and J by 4 bases, with 13 bases between the two germline ends. Germline V gene sequence: CDR1 MNHNS, CDR2 SASEGT. In nucleotides, the CDR3 is TGTGCCAGCAGTGCCCTGTCAGGGTCCACCGGGGAGCTGTTTTTT. This translates into CASSALSGSTGELFF.

The V call is TRBV5-5, the J call TRBJ1-1, with D perhaps matching TRBD1 (5 bases). Trimming shortened V by 6 bases and J by 4 bases, and 19 bases separated the two germline ends. There are 15 residues in the CDR3. Germline V gives CDR1 SGHKS, CDR2 YYEKEE (reference sequence). In DNA form, the CDR3 reads TGTGCCAGCACCCTGTGGGGGAGTGGTAGCACTGAAGCTTTCTTT. Protein product: CASTLWGSGSTEAFF. Variable domain in full (rest from reference TRBV5-5 and TRBJ1-1): DAGVTQSPTHLIKTRGQQVTLRCSPISGHKSVSWYQQVLGQGPQFIFQYYEKEERGRGNFPDRFSARQFPNYSSELNVNALLLGDSALYLCASTLWGSGSTEAFFGQGTRLTVV.

CDR3 coding DNA: TGTGCCAGCAGCGTTAGCGGGAGCTCCTACAATGAGCAGTTCTTC. This sequence encodes CASSVSGSSYNEQFF. This chain joins TRBV9 and TRBJ2-1; 9 nucleotides match TRBD2. The trim removed 2 bases at V and 0 bases at J, leaving 0 bases unmatched. Looked up from germline, CDR1 is SGDLS and CDR2 is YYNGEE. This CDR3 is 15 amino acids long.

This clone has only one observation. The genes are TRBV30 and TRBJ2-2, with TRBD2 identical over 8 bases. Germline V CDR1 and CDR2: GTSNPN, SVGIG (reference sequence). This CDR3 has 15 amino acids. With 0 bases clipped from V and 9 bases from J, the junction kept 9 bases outside the gene matches. In nucleotides, the CDR3 is TGTGCCTGGAGTGTACTAGCGGCCAAGGGAAGGGAGCTGTTTTTT. Its translation: CAWSVLAAKGRELFF.

The chain carries TRBV7-8 and TRBJ2-7; tentatively, D is TRBD1 (5 bases). In germline, CDR1 is SGHVS, CDR2 FQNEAQ. Trimming took off 5 bases at V and 3 bases at J, with 14 bases between the two ends. The CDR3 loop spans 14 amino acids. The chain's CDR3 is CASSPQGGVYEQYF. The CDR3 nucleotides are TGTGCCAGCAGCCCCCAGGGTGGGGTCTACGAGCAGTACTTC.

This clone showed up just once. V gene TRBV19 combines with J gene TRBJ1-3; TRBD1 agrees at 9 bases. Trimming at V came to 8 bases and at J to 4 bases, leaving 3 bases not matched to a gene. This CDR3 is built from 13 residues. The V gene's germline CDR1 is LNHDA and CDR2 SQIVND (reference sequence). Here the CDR3 DNA reads TGTGCCAGTGGGACAGGGTTGGGAAACACCATATATTTT. This gives the protein CASGTGLGNTIYF.

The J gene is TRBJ2-1, the V gene TRBV4-3; D is tentatively TRBD1 or TRBD2 (6 bases each). The CDR3 is 14 residues long. Germline V lookup: CDR1 LGHNA, CDR2 YSLEER. Trimming shortened V by 2 bases and J by 5 bases, and 10 bases separated the two germline ends. CDR3 amino acids: CASSQSGGHNEQFF. For the CDR3, the DNA is TGCGCCAGCAGCCAAAGTGGGGGGCACAATGAGCAGTTCTTC.

This chain connects TRBV25-1 to TRBJ1-1; no definite D call. V shed 5 bases and J shed 1 base, with 8 bases lying between them. The CDR3 sequence is 13 residues long. CDR1 is MGHDK, CDR2 SYGVNS, per germline. The CDR3 DNA follows: TGTGCCAGCAGTCCCCGAGCGAACACTGAAGCTTTCTTT. The encoded protein is CASSPRANTEAFF.

The V call is TRBV18, the J call TRBJ2-1, with 10 bases matching TRBD2. J lost 7 bases, V lost 6 bases, and 15 bases had no gene match. This CDR3 spans 17 amino acids. Germline assignment: CDR1 KGHSH and CDR2 LQKENI. The CDR3 DNA reads as TGTGCCAGCTCCCGCGGGAGGGGGACTAGCGCGCCGAATGAGCAGTTCTTC. This translates into CASSRGRGTSAPNEQFF.

The rearrangement joins TRBV7-3 to TRBJ2-7, with 7 bases that match TRBD2. V lost 4 bases and J lost 1; bases outside the gene matches: 4. CDR1 SGHTA and CDR2 FQGTGA come from the germline V gene. The CDR3 length is 14 residues. The CDR3 nucleotides read TGTGCCAGCAGCTCCAGCGGGATATCCTACGAGCAGTACTTC. Its protein is CASSSSGISYEQYF.

The chain combines TRBV11-3 with TRBJ2-2; 11 bases map to TRBD1. The CDR3 has 18 residues. V gave up 1 base and J gave up 5 bases; unmatched junction bases: 9. Germline V lookup: CDR1 SGHNT, CDR2 YENEEA. DNA of the CDR3: TGTGCCAGCAGCTTAGGAGGTTACGGGACAGGGGGTACCGGGGAGCTGTTTTTT. It is translated as CASSLGGYGTGGTGELFF.